This TCR beta chain comes out of a study of cytomegalovirus exposure and HLA in healthy donors. Study conclusions and caveats: Overall, under 200 TCR beta chains were annotated as cytomegalovirus-associated.

Healthy bone marrow donors made up the donors. In the PCR, 60 Vbeta and 13 Jbeta primers were used. TCRdb keeps only in-frame clones here, not all; method: immunoSEQ multiplex PCR. The data hold 150,000 to 200,000 clones, with 75% to 90% observed a single time. In regard to this clone: Its specificity is unknown.

The V end was cut by 3 bases, the J end by 0 bases, with 6 bases between. Germline CDR1 KGHSH, CDR2 LQKENI. The CDR3 has 14 residues. The receptor comes from a human donor in good health. Specimen: PBMCs. The rearrangement joins TRBV18 to TRBJ1-5; D remains ambiguous. CDR3 protein: CASSPGFSNQPQHF. The CDR3 DNA reads as TGTGCCAGCTCACCCGGGTTTAGCAATCAGCCCCAGCATTTT.